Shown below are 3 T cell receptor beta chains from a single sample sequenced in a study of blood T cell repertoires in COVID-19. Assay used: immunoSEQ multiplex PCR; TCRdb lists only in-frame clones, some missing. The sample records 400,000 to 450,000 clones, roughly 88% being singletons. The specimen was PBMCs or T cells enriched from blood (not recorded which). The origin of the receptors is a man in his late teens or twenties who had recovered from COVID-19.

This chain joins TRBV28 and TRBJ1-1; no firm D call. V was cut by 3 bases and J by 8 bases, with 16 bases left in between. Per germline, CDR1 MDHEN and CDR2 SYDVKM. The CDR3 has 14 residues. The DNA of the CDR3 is TGTGCCAGCAGTTTTAAGGCGAGAAGGAGGGAAGCTTTCTTT. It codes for CASSFKARRREAFF.

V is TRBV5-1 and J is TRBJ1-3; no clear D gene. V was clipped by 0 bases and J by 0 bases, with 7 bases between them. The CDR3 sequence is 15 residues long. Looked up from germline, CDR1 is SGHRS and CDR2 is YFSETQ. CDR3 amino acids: CASSLGQFSGNTIYF. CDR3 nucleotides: TGCGCCAGCAGCTTGGGGCAGTTCTCTGGAAACACCATATATTTT.

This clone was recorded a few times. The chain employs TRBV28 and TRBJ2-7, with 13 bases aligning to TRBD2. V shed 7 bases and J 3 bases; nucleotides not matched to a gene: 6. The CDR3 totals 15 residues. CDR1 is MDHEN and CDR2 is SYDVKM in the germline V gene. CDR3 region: CASIGGLAGLYEQYF. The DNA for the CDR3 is TGTGCCAGCATCGGGGGACTAGCGGGACTCTACGAGCAGTACTTC.